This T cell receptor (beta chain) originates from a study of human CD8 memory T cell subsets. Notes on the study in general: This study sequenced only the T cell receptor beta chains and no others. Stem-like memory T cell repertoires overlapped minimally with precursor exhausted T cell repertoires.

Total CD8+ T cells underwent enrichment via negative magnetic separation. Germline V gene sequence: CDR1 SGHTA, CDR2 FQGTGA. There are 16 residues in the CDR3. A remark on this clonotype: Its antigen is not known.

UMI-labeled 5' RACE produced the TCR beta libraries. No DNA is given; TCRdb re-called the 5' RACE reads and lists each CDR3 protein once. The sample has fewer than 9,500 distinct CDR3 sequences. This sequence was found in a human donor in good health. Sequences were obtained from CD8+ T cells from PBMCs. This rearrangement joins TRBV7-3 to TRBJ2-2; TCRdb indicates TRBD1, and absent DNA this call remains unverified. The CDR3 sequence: CASSPDRGRNTGELFF. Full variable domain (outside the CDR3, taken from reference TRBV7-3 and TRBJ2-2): GAGVSQTPSNKVTEKGKYVELRCDPISGHTALYWYRQSLGQGPEFLIYFQGTGAADDSGLPNDRFFAVRPEGSVSTLKIQRTERGDSAVYLCASSPDRGRNTGELFFGEGSRLTVL.